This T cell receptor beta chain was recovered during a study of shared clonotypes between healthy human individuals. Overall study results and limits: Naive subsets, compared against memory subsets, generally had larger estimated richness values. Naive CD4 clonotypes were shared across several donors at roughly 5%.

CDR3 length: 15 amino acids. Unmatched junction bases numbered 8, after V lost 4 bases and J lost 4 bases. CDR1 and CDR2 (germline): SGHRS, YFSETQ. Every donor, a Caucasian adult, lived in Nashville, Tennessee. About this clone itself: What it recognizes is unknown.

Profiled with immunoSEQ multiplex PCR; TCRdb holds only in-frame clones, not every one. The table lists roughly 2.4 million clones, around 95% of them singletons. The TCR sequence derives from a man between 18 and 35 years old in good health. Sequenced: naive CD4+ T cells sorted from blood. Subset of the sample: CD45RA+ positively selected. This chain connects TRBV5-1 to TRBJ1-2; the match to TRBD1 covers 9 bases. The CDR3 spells CASSNGTGQGYGYTF. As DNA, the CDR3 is TGCGCCAGCAGCAACGGGACAGGGCAGGGCTATGGCTACACCTTC.